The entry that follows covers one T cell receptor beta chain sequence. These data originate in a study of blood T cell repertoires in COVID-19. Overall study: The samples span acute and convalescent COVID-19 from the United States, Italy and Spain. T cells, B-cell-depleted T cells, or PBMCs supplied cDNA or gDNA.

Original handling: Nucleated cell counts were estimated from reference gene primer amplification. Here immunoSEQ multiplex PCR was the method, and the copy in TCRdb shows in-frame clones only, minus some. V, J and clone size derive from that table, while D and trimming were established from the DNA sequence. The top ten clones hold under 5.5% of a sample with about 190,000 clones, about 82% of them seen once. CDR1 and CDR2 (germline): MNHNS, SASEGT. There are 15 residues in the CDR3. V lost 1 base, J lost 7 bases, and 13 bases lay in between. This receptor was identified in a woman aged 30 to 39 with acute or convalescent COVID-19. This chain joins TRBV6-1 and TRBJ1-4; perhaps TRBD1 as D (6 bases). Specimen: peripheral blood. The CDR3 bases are TGTGCCAGCAGTGAAGTTGGCAGGGGATCTGAAAAACTGTTTTTT. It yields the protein CASSEVGRGSEKLFF.